The sequence of this T cell receptor (beta chain) was determined in a study of T-cell reconstitution after alpha-beta-depleted transplantation in children. In its sample, this clonotype was seen a few times. Preparation of the TCRbeta library involved a method that used unique molecular identifiers. MiXCR, run by TCRdb on the PCR reads, gives a single entry per CDR3 protein. The table records 400,000 to 500,000 distinct CDR3 sequences, about a tenth of them present only once. V was trimmed by 1 base and J by 4 bases, leaving 8 bases between them. The CDR3 totals 14 residues. This chain joins TRBV12-3 or TRBV12-4 and TRBJ2-1, with D hard to call. Sequenced here: PBMCs from the stem cell graft donor, sampled from the stem cell graft. This TCR came from a human donor who donated a stem cell graft to a child with acute myeloid leukemia. The CDR3 loop is CASSLEQRYNEQFF. For the CDR3, the DNA is TGTGCCAGCAGTTTAGAGCAGAGATACAATGAGCAGTTCTTC.